The source of this T cell receptor (beta chain) is a study of blood T cell dynamics during melanoma immunotherapy. As for the study in general: Standard first-line treatment here was pembrolizumab or nivolumab plus ipilimumab in metastatic melanoma. General observations from the study: Whether repertoire-driving clones were melanoma-specific could not be determined. At W3, later disease-control patients showed bifurcated PBMC repertoire changes, unlike progressors.

Generated by immunoSEQ multiplex PCR, the TCRdb table keeps only in-frame clones and is missing some. The sample comprises 25,000 to 30,000 clones, around 80% of which are singletons, and 10% rests with the top ten. The CDR3 has 14 amino acids. Germline V gives CDR1 SGHVS, CDR2 FQNEAQ. Trimming left V 5 bases short and J 2 bases short, with 11 bases between. Comments on this clone: The antigen remains unidentified.

The time point here: week 3, after first cycle of checkpoint inhibitor. Samples come from before therapy and from week 3 after the first blockade cycle. This sequence was found in a human donor with melanoma. This specimen consisted of blood, obtained from a patient treated with checkpoint blockade. This rearrangement joins TRBV7-8 to TRBJ2-3; D not certain. In nucleotides, the CDR3 is TGTGCCAGCAGCCCCCAACGGGTCACAGATACGCAGTATTTT. This gives the protein CASSPQRVTDTQYF.